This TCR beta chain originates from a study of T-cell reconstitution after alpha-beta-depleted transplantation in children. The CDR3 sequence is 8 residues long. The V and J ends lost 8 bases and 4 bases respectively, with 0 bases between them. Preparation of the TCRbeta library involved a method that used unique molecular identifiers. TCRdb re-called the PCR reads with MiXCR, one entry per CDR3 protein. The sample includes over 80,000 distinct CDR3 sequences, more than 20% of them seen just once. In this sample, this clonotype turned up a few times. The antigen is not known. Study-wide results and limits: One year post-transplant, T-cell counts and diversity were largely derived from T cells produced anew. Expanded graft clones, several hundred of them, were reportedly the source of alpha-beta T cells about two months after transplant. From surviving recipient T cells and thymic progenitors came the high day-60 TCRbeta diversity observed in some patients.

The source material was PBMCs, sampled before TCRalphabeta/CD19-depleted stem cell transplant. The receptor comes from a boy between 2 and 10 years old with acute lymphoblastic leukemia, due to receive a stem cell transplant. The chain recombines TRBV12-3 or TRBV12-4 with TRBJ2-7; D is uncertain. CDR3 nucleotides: TGTGCCAGCTACGAGCAGTACTTC. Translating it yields CASYEQYF.